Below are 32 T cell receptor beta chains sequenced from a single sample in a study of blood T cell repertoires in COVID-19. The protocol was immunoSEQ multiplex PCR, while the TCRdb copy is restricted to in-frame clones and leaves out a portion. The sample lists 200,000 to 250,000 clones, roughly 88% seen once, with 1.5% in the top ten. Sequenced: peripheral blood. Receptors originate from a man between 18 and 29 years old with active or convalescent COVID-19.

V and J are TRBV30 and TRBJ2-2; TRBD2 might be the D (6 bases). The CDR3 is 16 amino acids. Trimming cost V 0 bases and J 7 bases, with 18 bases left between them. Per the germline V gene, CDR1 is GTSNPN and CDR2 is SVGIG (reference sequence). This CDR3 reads CAWSVPRGNGNGELFF. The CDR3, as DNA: TGTGCCTGGAGTGTACCCCGCGGGAACGGCAACGGGGAGCTGTTTTTT.

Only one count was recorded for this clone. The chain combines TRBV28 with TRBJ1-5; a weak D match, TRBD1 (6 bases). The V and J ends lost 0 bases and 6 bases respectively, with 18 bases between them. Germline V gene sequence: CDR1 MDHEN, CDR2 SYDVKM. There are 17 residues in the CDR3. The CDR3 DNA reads TGTGCCAGCAGTTTATGGAGAGGAACAGGGTACGGTCAGCCCCAGCATTTT. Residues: CASSLWRGTGYGQPQHF.

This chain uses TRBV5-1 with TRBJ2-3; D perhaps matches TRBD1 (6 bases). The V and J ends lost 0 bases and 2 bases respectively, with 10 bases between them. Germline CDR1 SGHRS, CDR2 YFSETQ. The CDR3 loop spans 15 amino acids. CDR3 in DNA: TGCGCCAGCAGCTTGGGGGGGCGGACCACAGATACGCAGTATTTT. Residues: CASSLGGRTTDTQYF.

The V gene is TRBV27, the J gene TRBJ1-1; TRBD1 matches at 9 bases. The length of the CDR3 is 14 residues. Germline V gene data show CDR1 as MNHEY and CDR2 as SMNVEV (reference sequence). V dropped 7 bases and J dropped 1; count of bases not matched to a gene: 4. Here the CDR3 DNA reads TGTGCCAGCAACACACAGGGGGCGAACACTGAAGCTTTCTTT. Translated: CASNTQGANTEAFF.

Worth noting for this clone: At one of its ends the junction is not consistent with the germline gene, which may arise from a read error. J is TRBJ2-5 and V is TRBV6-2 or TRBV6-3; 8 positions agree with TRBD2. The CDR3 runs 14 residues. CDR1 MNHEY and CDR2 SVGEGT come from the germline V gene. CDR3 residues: CASSRTSGQKTQYF. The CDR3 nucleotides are TGTGCCAGCAGTCGCACTAGCGGCCAAAAGACCCAGTACTTC.

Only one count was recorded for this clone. The CDR3 coding sequence is TGTGCCAGCAGCACCGAGGGCCTGACTAGCGGGAGCGACACCGGGGAGCTGTTTTTT. It specifies CASSTEGLTSGSDTGELFF. The J gene is TRBJ2-2, the V gene TRBV7-3; 12 bases fit TRBD2. This CDR3 spans 19 amino acids. V was pared by 5 bases and J by 3 bases, with 13 bases of the junction left unmatched. Germline V lookup: CDR1 SGHTA, CDR2 FQGTGA.

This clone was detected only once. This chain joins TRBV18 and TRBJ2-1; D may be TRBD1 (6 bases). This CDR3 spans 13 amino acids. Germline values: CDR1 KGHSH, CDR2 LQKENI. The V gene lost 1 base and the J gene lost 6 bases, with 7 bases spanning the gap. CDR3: CASSPLQGNEQFF. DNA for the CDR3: TGTGCCAGCTCACCACTACAGGGCAATGAGCAGTTCTTC.

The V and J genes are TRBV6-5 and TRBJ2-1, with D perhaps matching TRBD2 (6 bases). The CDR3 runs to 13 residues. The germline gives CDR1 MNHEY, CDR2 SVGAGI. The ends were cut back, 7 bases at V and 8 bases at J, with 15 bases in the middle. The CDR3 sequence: CASTPGGKDEQFF. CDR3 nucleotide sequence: TGTGCCAGCACCCCTGGCGGGAAAGATGAGCAGTTCTTC.

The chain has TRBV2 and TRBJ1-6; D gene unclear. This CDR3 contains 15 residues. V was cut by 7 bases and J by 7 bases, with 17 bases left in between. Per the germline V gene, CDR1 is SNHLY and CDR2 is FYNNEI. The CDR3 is CASIFGHAANSPLHF. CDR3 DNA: TGTGCCAGCATCTTCGGCCACGCGGCCAATTCACCCCTCCACTTT.

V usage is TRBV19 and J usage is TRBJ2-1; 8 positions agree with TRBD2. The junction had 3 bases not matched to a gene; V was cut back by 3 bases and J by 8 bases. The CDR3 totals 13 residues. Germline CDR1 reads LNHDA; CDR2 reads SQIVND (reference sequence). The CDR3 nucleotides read TGTGCCAGTAGTATGCGGGAGGACTATGAGCAGTTCTTC. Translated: CASSMREDYEQFF.

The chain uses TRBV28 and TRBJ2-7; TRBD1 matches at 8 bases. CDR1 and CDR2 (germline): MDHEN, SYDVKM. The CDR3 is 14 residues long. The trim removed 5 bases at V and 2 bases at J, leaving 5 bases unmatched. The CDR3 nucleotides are TGTGCCAGCAGTGGCGGACAGGGAACCTACGAGCAGTACTTC. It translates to CASSGGQGTYEQYF.

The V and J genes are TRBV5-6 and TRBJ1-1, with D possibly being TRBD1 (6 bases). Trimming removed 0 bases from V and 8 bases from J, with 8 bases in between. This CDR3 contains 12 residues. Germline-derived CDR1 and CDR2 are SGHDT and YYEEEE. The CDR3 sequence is CASSLVDREAFF. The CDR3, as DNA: TGTGCCAGCAGCTTGGTCGACAGGGAAGCTTTCTTT.

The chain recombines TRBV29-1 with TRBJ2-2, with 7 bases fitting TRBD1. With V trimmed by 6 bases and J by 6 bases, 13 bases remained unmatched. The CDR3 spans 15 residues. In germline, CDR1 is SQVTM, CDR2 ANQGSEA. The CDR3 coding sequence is TGCAGCGTCCTACCGACAGGGAAAGGGGCCGGGGAGCTGTTTTTT. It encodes CSVLPTGKGAGELFF.

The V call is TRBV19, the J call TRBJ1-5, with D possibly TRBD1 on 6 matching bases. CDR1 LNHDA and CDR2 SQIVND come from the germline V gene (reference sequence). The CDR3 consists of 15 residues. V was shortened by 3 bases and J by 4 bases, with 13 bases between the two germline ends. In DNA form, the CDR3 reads TGTGCCAGTAGTATCAAGGACAGAACAAATCAGCCCCAGCATTTT. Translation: CASSIKDRTNQPQHF.

CDR3 nucleotides: TGTGCCTGGGGACTAGCGGGGCTCACAGATACGCAGTATTTT. The encoded protein is CAWGLAGLTDTQYF. The rearrangement joins TRBV30 to TRBJ2-3; 12 bases map to TRBD2. Losses at the gene ends were 5 bases for V and 2 bases for J; bases not matched to a gene: 2. This CDR3 has 14 amino acids. The germline gives CDR1 GTSNPN, CDR2 SVGIG (reference sequence).

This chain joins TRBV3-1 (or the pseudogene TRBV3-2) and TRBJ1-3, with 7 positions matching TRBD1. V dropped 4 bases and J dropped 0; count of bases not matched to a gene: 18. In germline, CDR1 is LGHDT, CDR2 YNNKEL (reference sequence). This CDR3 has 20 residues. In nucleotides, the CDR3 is TGTGCCAGCAGCCCCCGCGTGACAGGGCCGAGTCACCTCTCTGGAAACACCATATATTTT. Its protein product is CASSPRVTGPSHLSGNTIYF.

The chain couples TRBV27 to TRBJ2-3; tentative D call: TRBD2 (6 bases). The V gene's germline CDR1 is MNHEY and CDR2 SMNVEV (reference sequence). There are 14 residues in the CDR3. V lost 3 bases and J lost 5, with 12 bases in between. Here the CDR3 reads CASSFGRGEDTQYF. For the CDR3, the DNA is TGTGCCAGCAGTTTTGGGCGCGGGGAAGATACGCAGTATTTT.

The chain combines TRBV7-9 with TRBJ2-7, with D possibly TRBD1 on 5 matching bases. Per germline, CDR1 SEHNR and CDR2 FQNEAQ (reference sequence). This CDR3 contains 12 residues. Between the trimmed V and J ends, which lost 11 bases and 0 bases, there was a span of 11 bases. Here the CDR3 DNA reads TGTGCCGGGGCCAGAGACTCCTACGAGCAGTACTTC. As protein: CAGARDSYEQYF.

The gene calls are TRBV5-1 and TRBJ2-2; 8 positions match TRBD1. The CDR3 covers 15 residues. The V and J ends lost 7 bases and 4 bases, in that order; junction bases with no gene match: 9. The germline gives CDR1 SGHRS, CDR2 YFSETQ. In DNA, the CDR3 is TGCGCCAGCTCGGACAGGGTATCAGGCACCGGGGAGCTGTTTTTT. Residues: CASSDRVSGTGELFF.

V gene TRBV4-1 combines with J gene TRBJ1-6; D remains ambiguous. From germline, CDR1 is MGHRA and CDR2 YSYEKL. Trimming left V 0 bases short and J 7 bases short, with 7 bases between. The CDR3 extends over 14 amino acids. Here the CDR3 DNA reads TGCGCCAGCAGCCAAGATATCAGGAATTCACCCCTCCACTTT. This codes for CASSQDIRNSPLHF.

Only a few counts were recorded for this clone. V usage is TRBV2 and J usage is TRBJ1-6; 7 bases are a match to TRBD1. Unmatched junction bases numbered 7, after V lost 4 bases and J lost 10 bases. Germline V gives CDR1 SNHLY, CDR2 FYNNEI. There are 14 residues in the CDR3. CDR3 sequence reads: CASSVGTVQSPLHF. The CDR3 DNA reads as TGTGCCAGCAGTGTAGGGACAGTGCAATCACCCCTCCACTTT.

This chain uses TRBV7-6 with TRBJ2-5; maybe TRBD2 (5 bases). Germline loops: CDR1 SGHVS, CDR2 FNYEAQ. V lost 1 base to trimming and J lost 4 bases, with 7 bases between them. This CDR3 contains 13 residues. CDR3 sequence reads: CASSLELVETQYF. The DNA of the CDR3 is TGTGCCAGCAGCTTAGAACTAGTAGAGACCCAGTACTTC.

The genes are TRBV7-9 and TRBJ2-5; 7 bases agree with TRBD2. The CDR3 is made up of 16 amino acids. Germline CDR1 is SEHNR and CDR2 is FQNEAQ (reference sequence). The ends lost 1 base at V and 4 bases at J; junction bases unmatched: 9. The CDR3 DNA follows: TGTGCCAGCAGCTTAGACTCCGGGGGGAGTAGAGAGACCCAGTACTTC. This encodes CASSLDSGGSRETQYF.

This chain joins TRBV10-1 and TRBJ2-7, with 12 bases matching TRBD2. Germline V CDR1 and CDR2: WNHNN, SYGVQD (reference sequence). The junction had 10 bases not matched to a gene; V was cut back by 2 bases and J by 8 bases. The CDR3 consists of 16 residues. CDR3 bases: TGCGCCAGCAGTGAGCTGCGGACTAGCGGGGCTAGCCAGCAGTACTTC. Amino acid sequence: CASSELRTSGASQQYF.

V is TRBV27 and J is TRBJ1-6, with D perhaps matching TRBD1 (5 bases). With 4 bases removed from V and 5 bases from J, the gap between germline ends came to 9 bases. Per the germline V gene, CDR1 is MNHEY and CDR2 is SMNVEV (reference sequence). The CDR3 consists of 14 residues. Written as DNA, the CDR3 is TGTGCCAGCAGTTGGGGACTAAATAATTCACCCCTCCACTTT. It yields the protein CASSWGLNNSPLHF.

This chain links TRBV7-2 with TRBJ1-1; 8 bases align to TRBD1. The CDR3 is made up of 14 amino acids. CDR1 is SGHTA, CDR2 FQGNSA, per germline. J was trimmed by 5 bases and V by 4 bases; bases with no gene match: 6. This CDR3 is CASSSTGGGTEAFF. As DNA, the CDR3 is TGTGCCAGCAGCTCCACAGGGGGTGGGACTGAAGCTTTCTTT.

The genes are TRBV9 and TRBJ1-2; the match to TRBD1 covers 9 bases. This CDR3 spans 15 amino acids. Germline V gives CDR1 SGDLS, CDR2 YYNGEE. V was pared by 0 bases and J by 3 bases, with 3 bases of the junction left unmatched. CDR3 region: CASSVGQGVDYGYTF. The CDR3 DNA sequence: TGTGCCAGCAGCGTAGGACAGGGGGTCGACTATGGCTACACCTTC.

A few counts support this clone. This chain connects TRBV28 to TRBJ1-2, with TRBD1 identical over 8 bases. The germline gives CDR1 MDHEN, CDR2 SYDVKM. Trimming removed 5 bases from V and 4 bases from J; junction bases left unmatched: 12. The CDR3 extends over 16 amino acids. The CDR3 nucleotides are TGTGCCAGCAGTAGAACTCAGACAGGGGATACCTATGGCTACACCTTC. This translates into CASSRTQTGDTYGYTF.

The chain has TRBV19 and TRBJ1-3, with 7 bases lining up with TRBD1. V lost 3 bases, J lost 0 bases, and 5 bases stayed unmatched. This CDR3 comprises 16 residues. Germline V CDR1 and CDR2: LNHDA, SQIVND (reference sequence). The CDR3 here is CASSIGQAGSGNTIYF. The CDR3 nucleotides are TGTGCCAGTAGTATTGGACAGGCGGGCTCTGGAAACACCATATATTTT. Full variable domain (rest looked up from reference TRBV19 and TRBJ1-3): DGGITQSPKYLFRKEGQNVTLSCEQNLNHDAMYWYRQDPGQGLRLIYYSQIVNDFQKGDIAEGYSVSREKKESFPLTVTSAQKNPTAFYLCASSIGQAGSGNTIYFGEGSWLTVV.

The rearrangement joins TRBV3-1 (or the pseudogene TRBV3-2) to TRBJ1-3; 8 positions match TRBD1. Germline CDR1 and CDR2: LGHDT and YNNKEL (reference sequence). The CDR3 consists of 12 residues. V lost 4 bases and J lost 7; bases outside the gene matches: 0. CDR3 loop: CASSRTGNTIYF. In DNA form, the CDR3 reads TGTGCCAGCAGCCGGACAGGGAACACCATATATTTT.

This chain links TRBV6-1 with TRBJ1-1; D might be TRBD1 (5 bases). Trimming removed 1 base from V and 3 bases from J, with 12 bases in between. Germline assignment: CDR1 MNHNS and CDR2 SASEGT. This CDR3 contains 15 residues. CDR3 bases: TGTGCCAGCAGTGAAGTAGGGCAGGGTCACACTGAAGCTTTCTTT. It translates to CASSEVGQGHTEAFF.

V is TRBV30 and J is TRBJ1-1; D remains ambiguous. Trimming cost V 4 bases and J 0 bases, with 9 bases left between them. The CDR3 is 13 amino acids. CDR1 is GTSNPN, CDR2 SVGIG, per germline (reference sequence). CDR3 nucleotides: TGTGCCTGGATTCGAGGTGTGAACACTGAAGCTTTCTTT. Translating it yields CAWIRGVNTEAFF.